Below are 14 T cell receptor beta chains sequenced from a single sample in a study of beta chain features in type 1 diabetes. Study-wide findings and caveats: There was a moderate but significant shortening of TCRB CDR3s in all four CD4+ subsets of Type 1 diabetes patients.

No cognate antigen is known for these TCRs. What was sequenced were expressed TCRB transcripts, since all of the isolated RNA had been reverse transcribed. TCRdb's table, derived via immunoSEQ multiplex PCR, lists solely in-frame clones and lacks some. The table records over 20,000 clones, 49% of them present only once. Specimen: stem cell memory CD4+ T cells from blood. The receptors were gathered from a man aged 30 to 39 with type 1 diabetes.

Only a few counts were recorded for this clone. The gene calls are TRBV7-2 and TRBJ2-3, with 8 bases identical to TRBD2. Unmatched junction bases numbered 3, after V lost 1 base and J lost 3 bases. This CDR3 has 15 amino acids. Per the germline V gene, CDR1 is SGHTA and CDR2 is FQGNSA. The CDR3 DNA reads TGTGCCAGCAGCTTAGTTGCTAGCGGGACAGATACGCAGTATTTT. Its protein is CASSLVASGTDTQYF.

This clone has a handful of counts. The rearrangement joins TRBV30 to TRBJ1-2; no reliable D call. Per germline, CDR1 GTSNPN and CDR2 SVGIG (reference sequence). Trimming pared 2 bases from V and 8 bases from J, leaving 9 bases between. This CDR3 spans 11 amino acids. The CDR3: CAWSTQKGYTF. The CDR3 bases are TGTGCCTGGAGTACCCAGAAGGGCTACACCTTC.

This clone has a single count. The rearrangement joins TRBV6-1 to TRBJ2-7, with 9 bases fitting TRBD1. V was pared by 8 bases and J by 3 bases, with 5 bases of the junction left unmatched. The CDR3 is 13 residues long. CDR1 MNHNS and CDR2 SASEGT come from the germline V gene. This CDR3 reads CASVPGQGYEQYF. The CDR3, as DNA: TGTGCCAGCGTCCCGGGACAGGGCTACGAGCAGTACTTC.

The V call is TRBV25-1, the J call TRBJ2-5; maybe TRBD1 (6 bases). The CDR3 covers 15 residues. From germline, CDR1 is MGHDK and CDR2 SYGVNS. Between the trimmed V and J ends, which lost 4 bases and 5 bases, there was a span of 17 bases. The DNA of the CDR3 is TGTGCCAGCAGTGGTGGGACACCCATAGGGGAGACCCAGTACTTC. This codes for CASSGGTPIGETQYF.

The rearrangement joins TRBV15 to TRBJ1-5, with 8 bases fitting TRBD1. Per germline, CDR1 LNHNV and CDR2 YYDKDF (reference sequence). The CDR3 consists of 17 residues. V shed 1 base and J 4 bases; nucleotides not matched to a gene: 9. Written as DNA, the CDR3 is TGTGCCACCAGCAGAGCCACACGGACAGGGCAAAATCAGCCCCAGCATTTT. Encoded protein: CATSRATRTGQNQPQHF.

The J gene is TRBJ2-1, the V gene TRBV7-9; D not certain. V was pared by 0 bases and J by 5 bases, with 14 bases between. Germline CDR1 reads SEHNR; CDR2 reads FQNEAQ (reference sequence). The CDR3 is 16 residues long. The CDR3 reads CASSLAITRGDNEQFF. CDR3 sequence (DNA): TGTGCCAGCAGCTTAGCGATCACGAGAGGAGACAATGAGCAGTTCTTC.

This clone has just a few counts. The rearrangement uses TRBV6-5 and TRBJ2-7, with D perhaps TRBD2 (6 bases). Per the germline V gene, CDR1 is MNHEY and CDR2 is SVGAGI. The CDR3 runs 15 residues. Trimming removed 6 bases from V and 3 bases from J, with 18 bases in between. The CDR3 loop reads CASSKTGVPLYEQYF. CDR3 DNA sequence: TGTGCCAGCAGCAAAACGGGGGTCCCCCTCTACGAGCAGTACTTC.

This chain connects TRBV30 to TRBJ1-1; 10 nucleotides agree with TRBD1. The V and J ends lost 4 bases and 6 bases, in that order; junction bases with no gene match: 5. The CDR3 is 13 residues long. Germline V lookup: CDR1 GTSNPN, CDR2 SVGIG (reference sequence). In DNA form, the CDR3 reads TGTGCCTGGACTGGGACAGGGGCCTCTGAAGCTTTCTTT. This translates into CAWTGTGASEAFF.

CDR3 DNA sequence: TGTGCCAGCAGTTCCGCCGGGGAAAGGGCGAATACTGAAGCTTTCTTT. Protein: CASSSAGERANTEAFF. V usage is TRBV6-5 and J usage is TRBJ1-1; D unresolved. Germline V gene lookup returns CDR1 MNHEY and CDR2 SVGAGI. The CDR3 covers 16 residues. V was trimmed by 4 bases and J by 5 bases, leaving 20 bases between them.

The chain employs TRBV7-8 and TRBJ2-7; 7 bases align to TRBD1. With 5 bases clipped from V and 0 bases from J, the junction kept 7 bases outside the gene matches. The CDR3 runs to 15 residues. Per the germline V gene, CDR1 is SGHVS and CDR2 is FQNEAQ. CDR3 region: CASSLGGTDSYEQYF. The CDR3 bases are TGTGCCAGCAGCCTGGGTGGGACAGACTCCTACGAGCAGTACTTC.

The sample holds a few counts of this clone. The chain joins TRBV6-1 to TRBJ1-4; TRBD1 aligns across 7 bases. V lost 4 bases, J lost 7 bases, and 3 bases stayed unmatched. Germline values: CDR1 MNHNS, CDR2 SASEGT. The CDR3 has 13 amino acids. The CDR3: CASSVTGSEKLFF. CDR3 sequence (DNA): TGTGCCAGCAGTGTGACAGGGAGTGAAAAACTGTTTTTT.

This clone has just a few counts. The chain links TRBV14 to TRBJ2-1; 11 bases map to TRBD1. V trimming: 1 base; J trimming: 8 bases; junction bases outside the gene matches: 7. This CDR3 region has 16 residues. Germline CDR1 is SGHDN and CDR2 is FVKESK. In nucleotides, the CDR3 is TGTGCCAGCAGCCAAGCCGGGACAGGGGGAAGATATGAGCAGTTCTTC. Its protein is CASSQAGTGGRYEQFF.

The gene calls are TRBV18 and TRBJ2-5; 11 nucleotides agree with TRBD2. The J call may be faulty, since TRBJ2-7 better matches the DNA end. This CDR3 region has 15 residues. Germline-derived CDR1 and CDR2 are KGHSH and LQKENI. The CDR3 is CASSPTSGSSYEQYF. CDR3 DNA sequence: TGTGCCAGCTCACCCACTAGCGGGAGCTCCTACGAGCAGTACTTC.

The V call is TRBV30, the J call TRBJ2-7; TRBD1 matches at 9 bases. Germline CDR1 GTSNPN, CDR2 SVGIG (reference sequence). The CDR3 is 15 amino acids. With V trimmed by 0 bases and J by 1 base, 4 bases remained unmatched. The CDR3 DNA follows: TGTGCCTGGAGTGTTTTGGGACAGGGATCCTACGAGCAGTACTTC. Amino acids: CAWSVLGQGSYEQYF.